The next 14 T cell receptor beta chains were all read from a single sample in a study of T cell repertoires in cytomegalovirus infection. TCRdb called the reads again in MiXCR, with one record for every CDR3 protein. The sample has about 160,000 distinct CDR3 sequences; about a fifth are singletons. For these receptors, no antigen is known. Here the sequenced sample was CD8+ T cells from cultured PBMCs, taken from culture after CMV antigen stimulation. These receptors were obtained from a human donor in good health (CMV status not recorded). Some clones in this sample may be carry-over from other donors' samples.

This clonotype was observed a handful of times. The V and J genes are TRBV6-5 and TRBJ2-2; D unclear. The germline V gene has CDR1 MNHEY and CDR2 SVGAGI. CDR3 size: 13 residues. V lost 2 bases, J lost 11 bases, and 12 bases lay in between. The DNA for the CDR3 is TGTGCCAGCAGTTACGGGCAGGTCCTTGAGCTGTTTTTT. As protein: CASSYGQVLELFF.

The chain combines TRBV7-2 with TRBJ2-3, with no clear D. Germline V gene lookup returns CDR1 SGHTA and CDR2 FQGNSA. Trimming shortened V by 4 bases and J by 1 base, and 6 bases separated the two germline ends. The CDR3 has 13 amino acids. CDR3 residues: CASSSDGTDTQYF. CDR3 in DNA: TGTGCCAGCAGCTCCGACGGCACAGATACGCAGTATTTT.

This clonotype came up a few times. Here the CDR3 DNA reads TGCGCCAGCAGCCAAGACCCCCGGGATAACTATGGCTACACCTTC. Residues: CASSQDPRDNYGYTF. The rearrangement links TRBV4-3 to TRBJ1-2; D not certain. The CDR3 is 15 amino acids. The V gene's germline CDR1 is LGHNA and CDR2 YSLEER. The V end was cut by 0 bases, the J end by 1 base, with 9 bases between.

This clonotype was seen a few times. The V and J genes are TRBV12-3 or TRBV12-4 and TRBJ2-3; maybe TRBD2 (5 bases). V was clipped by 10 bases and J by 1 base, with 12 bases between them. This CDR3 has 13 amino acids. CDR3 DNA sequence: TGTGCCACCCTGCCCGGGGGCACAGATACGCAGTATTTT. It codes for CATLPGGTDTQYF.

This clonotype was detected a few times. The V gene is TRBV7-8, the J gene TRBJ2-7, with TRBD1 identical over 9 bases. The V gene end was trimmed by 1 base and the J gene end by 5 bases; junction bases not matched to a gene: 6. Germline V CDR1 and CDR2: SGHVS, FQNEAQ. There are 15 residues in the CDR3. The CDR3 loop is CASSLGTGEVHEQYF. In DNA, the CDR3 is TGTGCCAGCAGCTTAGGGACAGGGGAGGTCCACGAGCAGTACTTC.

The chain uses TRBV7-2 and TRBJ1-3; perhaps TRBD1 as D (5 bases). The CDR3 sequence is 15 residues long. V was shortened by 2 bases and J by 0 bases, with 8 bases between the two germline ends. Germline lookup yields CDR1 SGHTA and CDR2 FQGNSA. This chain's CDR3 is CASSLTQGSGNTIYF. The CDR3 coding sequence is TGTGCCAGCAGCTTAACCCAGGGCTCTGGAAACACCATATATTTT. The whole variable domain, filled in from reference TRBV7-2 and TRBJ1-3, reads GAGVSQSPSNKVTEKGKDVELRCDPISGHTALYWYRQSLGQGLEFLIYFQGNSAPDKSGLPSDRFSAERTGGSVSTLTIQRTQQEDSAVYLCASSLTQGSGNTIYFGEGSWLTVV.

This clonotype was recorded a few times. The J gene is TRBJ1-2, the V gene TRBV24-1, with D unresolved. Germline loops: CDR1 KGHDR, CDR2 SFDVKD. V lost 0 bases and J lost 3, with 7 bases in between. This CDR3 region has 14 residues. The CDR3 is CATSDLLKDYGYTF. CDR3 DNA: TGTGCCACCAGTGATTTGTTGAAGGACTATGGCTACACCTTC.

CDR3 sequence: CSARRVAGGEQYF. DNA for the CDR3: TGCAGTGCTAGAAGGGTAGCGGGGGGGGAGCAGTACTTC. The chain carries TRBV20-1 and TRBJ2-7, with 11 nucleotides matching TRBD2. The germline V gene encodes CDR1 DFQATT and CDR2 SNEGSKA (reference sequence). The V gene end was trimmed by 2 bases and the J gene end by 7 bases; junction bases not matched to a gene: 4. This CDR3 region has 13 residues.

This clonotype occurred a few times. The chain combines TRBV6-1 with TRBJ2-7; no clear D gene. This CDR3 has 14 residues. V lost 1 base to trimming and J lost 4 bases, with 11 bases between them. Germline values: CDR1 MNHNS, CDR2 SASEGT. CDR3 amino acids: CASSEGPAKYEQYF. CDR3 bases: TGTGCCAGCAGTGAAGGGCCCGCTAAGTACGAGCAGTACTTC.

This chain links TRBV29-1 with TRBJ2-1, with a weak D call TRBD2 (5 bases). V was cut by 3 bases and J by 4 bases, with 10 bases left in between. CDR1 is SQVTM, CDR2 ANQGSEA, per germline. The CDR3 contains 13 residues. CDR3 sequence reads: CSVDLLDYNEQFF. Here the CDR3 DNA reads TGCAGCGTTGACCTACTAGATTACAATGAGCAGTTCTTC.

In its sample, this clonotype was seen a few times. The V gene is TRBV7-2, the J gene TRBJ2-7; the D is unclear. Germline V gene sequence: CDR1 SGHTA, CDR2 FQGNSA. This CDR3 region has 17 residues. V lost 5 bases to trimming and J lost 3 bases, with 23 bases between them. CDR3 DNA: TGTGCCAGCAGCACAAACCTGTACAGACCAAAACACTACGAGCAGTACTTC. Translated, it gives CASSTNLYRPKHYEQYF.

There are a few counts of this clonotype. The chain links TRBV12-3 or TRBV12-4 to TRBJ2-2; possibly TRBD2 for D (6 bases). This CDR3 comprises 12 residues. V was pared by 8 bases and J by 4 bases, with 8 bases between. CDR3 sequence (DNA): TGTGCCAGCGGGGGGAGCACCGGGGAGCTGTTTTTT. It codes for CASGGSTGELFF.

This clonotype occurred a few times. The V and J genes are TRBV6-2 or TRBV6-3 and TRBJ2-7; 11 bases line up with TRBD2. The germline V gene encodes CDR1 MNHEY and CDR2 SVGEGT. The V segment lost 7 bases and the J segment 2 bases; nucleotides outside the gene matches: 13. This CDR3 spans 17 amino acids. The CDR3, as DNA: TGTGCCAGCACCCCTAGCGGGGGGACCATCCCGCCCTACGAGCAGTACTTC. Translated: CASTPSGGTIPPYEQYF.

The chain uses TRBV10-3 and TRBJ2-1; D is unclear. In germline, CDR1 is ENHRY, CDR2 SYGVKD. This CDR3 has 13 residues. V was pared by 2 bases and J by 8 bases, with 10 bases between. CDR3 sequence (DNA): TGTGCCATCAGTGAGGGTAGCACGGATGAGCAGTTCTTC. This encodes CAISEGSTDEQFF.